These 11 T cell receptor beta chains originate from one sample sequenced in a study of monozygotic twins with inflammatory bowel disease. Reprocessing the 5' RACE reads, TCRdb reports a single entry for every CDR3 protein and omits DNA. The listing contains around 380,000 distinct CDR3 sequences. The source material was blood. These TCRs come from a human donor with ulcerative colitis or Crohn's disease, or a healthy co-twin of an affected twin (not recorded which).

This chain joins TRBV5-1 and TRBJ2-2. Looked up from germline, CDR1 is SGHRS and CDR2 is YFSETQ. The CDR3 extends over 12 amino acids. The CDR3 reads CASSLLTGELFF.

The chain joins TRBV11-2 to TRBJ2-2; TCRdb's D call of TRBD2 is untestable without DNA. The CDR3 is 18 amino acids. Germline V gene data show CDR1 as SGHAT and CDR2 as FQNNGV. CDR3 in amino acids: CASSPRGLAVVVAGELFF.

This sequence joins TRBV13 and TRBJ1-2; TCRdb's D call, TRBD1, is unchecked because there is no DNA. The CDR3 covers 13 residues. The germline V gene has CDR1 PRHDT and CDR2 FYEKMQ (reference sequence). The CDR3 sequence: CASSPTGPYGYTF.

This chain links TRBV5-1 with TRBJ2-2; lacking DNA, the TRBD2 call made by TCRdb goes unchecked. The CDR3 consists of 15 residues. CDR1 and CDR2 (germline): SGHRS, YFSETQ. The CDR3 here is CASRGGLANTGELFF.

The rearrangement links TRBV7-9 to TRBJ2-2; TCRdb calls TRBD1, which cannot be checked without DNA. There are 17 residues in the CDR3. CDR1 is SEHNR and CDR2 is FQNEAQ in the germline V gene (reference sequence). The CDR3 spells CASSLAPGTVGTGELFF. Full variable domain (outside the CDR3, taken from reference TRBV7-9 and TRBJ2-2): DTGVSQNPRHKITKRGQNVTFRCDPISEHNRLYWYRQTLGQGPEFLTYFQNEAQLEKSRLLSDRFSAERPKGSFSTLEIQRTEQGDSAMYLCASSLAPGTVGTGELFFGEGSRLTVL.

This chain uses TRBV4-1 with TRBJ1-1; the TRBD1 assignment by TCRdb is unverifiable without DNA. CDR3 length equals 15 residues. The germline CDR1 and CDR2 sequences are MGHRA and YSYEKL. CDR3 region: CASSQATGGNTEAFF.

This rearrangement joins TRBV9 to TRBJ1-5; TCRdb selects TRBD1, and the lack of DNA leaves this call unchecked. The CDR3 has 14 amino acids. Germline V CDR1 and CDR2: SGDLS, YYNGEE. The CDR3 sequence: CASSGDRGNQPQHF.

The chain has TRBV7-3 and TRBJ1-6; there is no DNA to check the TCRdb D call of TRBD1. Germline loops: CDR1 SGHTA, CDR2 FQGTGA. This CDR3 has 14 amino acids. The CDR3 region is CASSLDRANSPLHF. The variable domain in full, completed from reference TRBV7-3 and TRBJ1-6, reads GAGVSQTPSNKVTEKGKYVELRCDPISGHTALYWYRQSLGQGPEFLIYFQGTGAADDSGLPNDRFFAVRPEGSVSTLKIQRTERGDSAVYLCASSLDRANSPLHFGNGTRLTVT.

V gene TRBV11-2 combines with J gene TRBJ2-5; the D call from TCRdb, TRBD2, cannot be confirmed without DNA. The CDR3 consists of 17 residues. The germline CDR1 and CDR2 sequences are SGHAT and FQNNGV. CDR3 sequence reads: CASSLRSGLVVEETQYF.

V usage is TRBV9 and J usage is TRBJ2-1; TCRdb indicates TRBD1, and absent DNA this call remains unverified. CDR3 size: 14 residues. Germline V gene sequence: CDR1 SGDLS, CDR2 YYNGEE. The CDR3 here is CASSHTGNYNEQFF.

The chain is built from TRBV5-1 and TRBJ2-3; TCRdb gives TRBD1 as the D gene, but with no DNA this cannot be confirmed. The length of the CDR3 is 15 residues. The V gene's germline CDR1 is SGHRS and CDR2 YFSETQ. The CDR3 region is CATSFREGTTDTQYF.